Presented here are 32 T cell receptor beta chains from one specimen sequenced in a study of OX40 agonist ivuxolimab in advanced cancers. The repertoire was sequenced with immunoSEQ multiplex PCR; TCRdb's copy has only in-frame clones and lacks some. This table holds roughly 92,000 clones, roughly nine tenths found once. The sequencing here drew on CD4+ or CD8+ T cells sorted from blood, taken in a trial of the OX40 agonist ivuxolimab. The source of these receptors is an adult with an advanced solid tumor such as melanoma, head and neck, liver or kidney cancer.

This rearrangement joins TRBV28 to TRBJ2-7; D unclear. The CDR3 is 12 residues long. CDR1 and CDR2 from the germline V gene are MDHEN and SYDVKM. V lost 4 bases and J 3 bases, leaving 7 bases between the germline ends. This chain's CDR3 is CASSSLFYEQYF. DNA for the CDR3: TGTGCCAGCAGTTCCCTCTTCTACGAGCAGTACTTC.

The chain couples TRBV6-1 to TRBJ2-1; D is perhaps TRBD1 or TRBD2 (7 bases each). Trimming removed 5 bases from V and 8 bases from J, with 19 bases in between. The CDR3 runs to 15 residues. CDR1 is MNHNS and CDR2 is SASEGT in the germline V gene. Here the CDR3 DNA reads TGTGCCAGCAGTCCCAGGCGGGGGACAGTTGATGAGCAGTTCTTC. It specifies CASSPRRGTVDEQFF.

Turning to this clone: At one boundary the junction diverges from the germline segment, which might be a read error. The chain uses TRBV27 and TRBJ2-1, with D perhaps TRBD2 (6 bases). The CDR3 covers 13 residues. Germline CDR1 and CDR2: MNHEY and SMNVEV (reference sequence). CDR3: CASSLGTLRQFIF. CDR3 nucleotides: TGTGCCAGCAGTTTGGGGACTTTACGACAATTTATCTTC.

The chain employs TRBV5-6 and TRBJ2-7; 8 bases match TRBD1. V trimming: 0 bases; J trimming: 3 bases; junction bases outside the gene matches: 5. Germline assignment: CDR1 SGHDT and CDR2 YYEEEE. The CDR3 length is 15 residues. Here the CDR3 DNA reads TGTGCCAGCAGCTTGGGGACAGGGATGATCTACGAGCAGTACTTC. Amino acids: CASSLGTGMIYEQYF.

V is TRBV28 and J is TRBJ2-1, with TRBD1 matching over 10 bases. Trimming removed 7 bases from V and 4 bases from J; junction bases left unmatched: 10. The CDR3 extends over 16 amino acids. Germline CDR1 is MDHEN and CDR2 is SYDVKM. CDR3 residues: CASIPPRGQGYNEQFF. The CDR3 nucleotides are TGTGCCAGCATCCCCCCTAGGGGACAGGGGTACAATGAGCAGTTCTTC.

This chain connects TRBV19 to TRBJ1-4, with D possibly TRBD1 on 6 matching bases. V dropped 6 bases and J dropped 8 bases, with 13 bases sitting between them. Germline CDR1 reads LNHDA; CDR2 reads SQIVND (reference sequence). The CDR3 totals 13 residues. CDR3 amino acids: CASRPQGWEKLFF. The CDR3 DNA reads TGTGCCAGTAGACCACAGGGATGGGAAAAACTGTTTTTT. The full variable domain, in which reference TRBV19 and TRBJ1-4 provide the parts outside the CDR3, is DGGITQSPKYLFRKEGQNVTLSCEQNLNHDAMYWYRQDPGQGLRLIYYSQIVNDFQKGDIAEGYSVSREKKESFPLTVTSAQKNPTAFYLCASRPQGWEKLFFGSGTQLSVL.

This rearrangement joins TRBV6-5 to TRBJ1-1; unclear D gene. CDR1 is MNHEY and CDR2 is SVGAGI in the germline V gene. Trimming removed 0 bases at V and 3 bases at J, with 8 bases between. The CDR3 length is 14 residues. The CDR3 DNA reads as TGTGCCAGCAGTTACTCGAGTTATGACACTGAAGCTTTCTTT. Protein product: CASSYSSYDTEAFF.

This rearrangement joins TRBV4-1 to TRBJ1-1, with D possibly TRBD1 on 5 matching bases. The CDR3 length is 17 residues. Trimming took off 0 bases at V and 11 bases at J, with 25 bases between the two ends. CDR1 and CDR2 (germline): MGHRA, YSYEKL. The CDR3 here is CASSQDGPYRIGSRAFF. The CDR3 DNA reads as TGCGCCAGCAGCCAAGATGGGCCCTACAGGATTGGTAGTCGGGCTTTCTTT.

V is TRBV30 and J is TRBJ2-1, with D unclear. The CDR3 length is 12 residues. Per the germline V gene, CDR1 is GTSNPN and CDR2 is SVGIG (reference sequence). Trimming took off 2 bases at V and 3 bases at J, with 5 bases between the two ends. The CDR3 protein is CAWSRDYNEQFF. DNA of the CDR3: TGTGCCTGGAGTAGGGACTACAATGAGCAGTTCTTC.

The gene calls are TRBV4-2 and TRBJ2-3; a possible D gene is TRBD2 (7 bases). This CDR3 comprises 19 residues. The V end was cut by 4 bases, the J end by 5 bases, with 28 bases between. Germline V gene data show CDR1 as LGHNA and CDR2 as YNFKEQ. CDR3 residues: CASSRVSGGTGPTRDTQYF. CDR3 nucleotides: TGTGCCAGCAGCCGGGTTTCGGGGGGCACAGGTCCTACAAGAGATACGCAGTATTTT.

The chain recombines TRBV25-1 with TRBJ1-2; 8 bases are a match to TRBD1. Unmatched junction bases numbered 12, after V lost 6 bases and J lost 3 bases. Germline values: CDR1 MGHDK, CDR2 SYGVNS. The CDR3 spans 16 residues. The CDR3 here is CASSEGGTGQDYGYTF. In DNA form, the CDR3 reads TGTGCCAGCAGCGAGGGGGGGACAGGACAAGACTATGGCTACACCTTC.

The V call is TRBV7-2, the J call TRBJ1-4; D remains ambiguous. Germline lookup yields CDR1 SGHTA and CDR2 FQGNSA. The CDR3 spans 13 residues. V was shortened by 2 bases and J by 8 bases, with 9 bases between the two germline ends. The CDR3 coding sequence is TGTGCCAGCAGCTTACGCGAGGAAGAAAAACTGTTTTTT. It codes for CASSLREEEKLFF.

The CDR3 loop is CASSFSGTLGYTF. As DNA, the CDR3 is TGTGCCAGCAGTTTCTCCGGGACACTTGGCTACACCTTC. This chain uses TRBV28 with TRBJ1-2; D possibly corresponds to TRBD1 (6 bases). Trimming left V 3 bases short and J 7 bases short, with 12 bases between. The CDR3 consists of 13 residues. Germline V lookup: CDR1 MDHEN, CDR2 SYDVKM.

CDR3 sequence reads: CASSLAGYDNEKLFF. As DNA, the CDR3 is TGTGCCAGCAGCTTAGCCGGGTATGATAATGAAAAACTGTTTTTT. This sequence joins TRBV7-8 and TRBJ1-4; D remains ambiguous. CDR1 is SGHVS and CDR2 is FQNEAQ in the germline V gene. CDR3 size: 15 residues. Trimming took off 0 bases at V and 4 bases at J, with 9 bases between the two ends.

The V gene is TRBV5-4, the J gene TRBJ1-6; D is unclear. V was trimmed by 4 bases and J by 0 bases, leaving 11 bases between them. CDR3 size: 16 residues. The germline gives CDR1 SGHNT, CDR2 YYREEE (reference sequence). The CDR3 protein is CASSHDRSSYNSPLHF. The CDR3 DNA sequence: TGTGCCAGCAGCCACGACCGCAGCTCCTATAATTCACCCCTCCACTTT.

The genes are TRBV6-6 and TRBJ2-7; D is uncertain. The germline V gene has CDR1 MNHNY and CDR2 SVGAGI (reference sequence). This CDR3 spans 13 amino acids. V dropped 5 bases and J dropped 7 bases, with 15 bases sitting between them. This CDR3 reads CASSPRRVSEQYF. CDR3 nucleotide sequence: TGTGCCAGCAGTCCCAGAAGAGTATCTGAGCAGTACTTC.

This chain uses TRBV7-3 with TRBJ2-2, with D perhaps TRBD1 (5 bases). The CDR3 contains 16 residues. Germline V gene lookup returns CDR1 SGHTA and CDR2 FQGTGA. Trimming pared 5 bases from V and 3 bases from J, leaving 16 bases between. CDR3 nucleotides: TGTGCCAGCAGCCCCCAAGTCAGGGTCGACACCGGGGAGCTGTTTTTT. Translated: CASSPQVRVDTGELFF.

This rearrangement joins TRBV4-1 to TRBJ2-1; TRBD1 matches 9 bases. Germline CDR1 and CDR2: MGHRA and YSYEKL. The CDR3 length is 16 residues. Losses at the gene ends were 3 bases for V and 3 bases for J; bases not matched to a gene: 6. CDR3 loop: CASSQIDRGNYNEQFF. In nucleotides, the CDR3 is TGCGCCAGCAGCCAGATAGACAGGGGGAACTACAATGAGCAGTTCTTC.

The gene calls are TRBV7-9 and TRBJ1-4; TRBD1 matches 9 bases. CDR1 and CDR2 (germline): SEHNR, FQNEAQ (reference sequence). There are 14 residues in the CDR3. V was clipped by 5 bases and J by 8 bases; unmatched bases: 6. DNA for the CDR3: TGTGCCAGCAGCCCGGGACAGGGAGGGGAAAAACTGTTTTTT. This codes for CASSPGQGGEKLFF.

The V gene is TRBV5-8, the J gene TRBJ2-3, with TRBD1 identical over 7 bases. Trimming at V came to 4 bases and at J to 6 bases, leaving 8 bases not matched to a gene. CDR1 is SGHTS and CDR2 is YDEGEE in the germline V gene. This CDR3 spans 14 amino acids. In DNA form, the CDR3 reads TGTGCCAGCAGCCCGACAGGGAACCGGGATACGCAGTATTTT. Translation gives CASSPTGNRDTQYF.

V and J are TRBV9 and TRBJ2-2, with TRBD2 identical over 12 bases. V lost 0 bases and J lost 4; bases outside the gene matches: 7. The CDR3 totals 18 residues. Germline V gene data show CDR1 as SGDLS and CDR2 as YYNGEE. CDR3 loop: CASSVEPSGRAGTGELFF. CDR3 bases: TGTGCCAGCAGCGTAGAACCTAGCGGGAGGGCTGGCACCGGGGAGCTGTTTTTT.

This clone is a singleton in its sample. This chain uses TRBV7-2 with TRBJ2-7; tentative D call: TRBD2 (5 bases). The CDR3 covers 12 residues. Trimming pared 3 bases from V and 3 bases from J, leaving 6 bases between. The germline V gene encodes CDR1 SGHTA and CDR2 FQGNSA. CDR3 sequence: CASSLRVYEQYF. The CDR3 nucleotides are TGTGCCAGCAGCTTGAGGGTCTACGAGCAGTACTTC.

The CDR3 coding sequence is TGTGCCAGCAGTGAGGGCAGGGAAGGAGAGCAGTTCTTC. It is translated as CASSEGREGEQFF. The chain is built from TRBV6-1 and TRBJ2-1, with D maybe TRBD1 (5 bases). The CDR3 loop spans 13 amino acids. Trimming took off 3 bases at V and 10 bases at J, with 13 bases between the two ends. Germline V gene sequence: CDR1 MNHNS, CDR2 SASEGT.

This sequence joins TRBV5-4 and TRBJ1-3, with 7 positions matching TRBD1. V lost 4 bases and J lost 7; bases outside the gene matches: 8. Per the germline V gene, CDR1 is SGHNT and CDR2 is YYREEE (reference sequence). The CDR3 is made up of 14 amino acids. CDR3 sequence reads: CASSQGGGRNTIYF. The CDR3 region has the DNA TGTGCCAGCAGCCAGGGGGGAGGTCGGAACACCATATATTTT.

V is TRBV30 and J is TRBJ1-4; possible D gene TRBD1, 6 bases. Germline values: CDR1 GTSNPN, CDR2 SVGIG (reference sequence). This CDR3 has 14 amino acids. With 0 bases removed from V and 8 bases from J, the gap between germline ends came to 13 bases. CDR3 nucleotide sequence: TGTGCCTGGAGTGTAGGGGGGGATGGAGAAAAACTGTTTTTT. It encodes CAWSVGGDGEKLFF.

J is TRBJ1-1 and V is TRBV12-5; D remains ambiguous. Germline lookup yields CDR1 LGHNT and CDR2 FRNRAP. The CDR3 runs 16 residues. V gave up 3 bases and J gave up 1 base, with 15 bases separating them. Written as DNA, the CDR3 is TGTGCTAGTGGTTTTGGCAGCGGGGTTTCGAACACTGAAGCTTTCTTT. It yields the protein CASGFGSGVSNTEAFF.

V gene TRBV7-2 combines with J gene TRBJ2-2, with 9 positions matching TRBD2. Germline CDR1 and CDR2: SGHTA and FQGNSA. V shed 0 bases, J shed 6 bases, and the junction held 5 bases outside the gene matches. The CDR3 consists of 16 residues. The CDR3 spells CASSLAAGGFSGELFF. The CDR3 nucleotides are TGTGCCAGCAGCTTAGCGGCGGGGGGGTTTTCCGGGGAGCTGTTTTTT.

This clone has just one count. The chain carries TRBV27 and TRBJ1-1, with D maybe TRBD1 (6 bases). Germline CDR1 is MNHEY and CDR2 is SMNVEV (reference sequence). V lost 5 bases and J 0 bases, leaving 28 bases between the germline ends. The CDR3 contains 20 residues. CDR3 protein: CASSDYKSWGATPMNTEAFF. The CDR3 region has the DNA TGTGCCAGCAGTGATTACAAATCGTGGGGGGCCACCCCGATGAACACTGAAGCTTTCTTT.

V gene TRBV30 combines with J gene TRBJ1-2; D remains ambiguous. Germline CDR1 and CDR2: GTSNPN and SVGIG (reference sequence). V shed 0 bases and J shed 5 bases, with 13 bases lying between them. The CDR3 totals 14 residues. The CDR3 spells CAWSVRARYYGYTF. CDR3 nucleotides: TGTGCCTGGAGTGTAAGGGCCAGATATTATGGCTACACCTTC.

This rearrangement joins TRBV5-4 to TRBJ2-7, with TRBD1 matching 9 bases. The CDR3 is made up of 14 amino acids. The trim removed 4 bases at V and 5 bases at J, leaving 7 bases unmatched. Germline V CDR1 and CDR2: SGHNT, YYREEE (reference sequence). The CDR3 reads CASSEQGAHDEQYF. The CDR3 DNA is TGTGCCAGCAGCGAACAGGGGGCTCACGACGAGCAGTACTTC.

The chain employs TRBV18 and TRBJ1-1, with 9 positions matching TRBD1. The CDR3 runs to 14 residues. The V segment lost 6 bases and the J segment 1 base; nucleotides outside the gene matches: 3. CDR1 and CDR2 from the germline V gene are KGHSH and LQKENI. The CDR3 reads CASSRGQGNTEAFF. DNA for the CDR3: TGTGCCAGCTCCCGGGGACAGGGGAACACTGAAGCTTTCTTT.

V and J are TRBV11-2 and TRBJ2-7; D is tentatively TRBD1 or TRBD2 (5 bases each). Germline CDR1 reads SGHAT; CDR2 reads FQNNGV. Trimming removed 3 bases from V and 6 bases from J, with 18 bases in between. The CDR3 consists of 15 residues. CDR3 sequence: CASSFNRDRGGEQYF. CDR3 sequence (DNA): TGTGCCAGCAGCTTTAACCGGGACCGAGGAGGCGAGCAGTACTTC.